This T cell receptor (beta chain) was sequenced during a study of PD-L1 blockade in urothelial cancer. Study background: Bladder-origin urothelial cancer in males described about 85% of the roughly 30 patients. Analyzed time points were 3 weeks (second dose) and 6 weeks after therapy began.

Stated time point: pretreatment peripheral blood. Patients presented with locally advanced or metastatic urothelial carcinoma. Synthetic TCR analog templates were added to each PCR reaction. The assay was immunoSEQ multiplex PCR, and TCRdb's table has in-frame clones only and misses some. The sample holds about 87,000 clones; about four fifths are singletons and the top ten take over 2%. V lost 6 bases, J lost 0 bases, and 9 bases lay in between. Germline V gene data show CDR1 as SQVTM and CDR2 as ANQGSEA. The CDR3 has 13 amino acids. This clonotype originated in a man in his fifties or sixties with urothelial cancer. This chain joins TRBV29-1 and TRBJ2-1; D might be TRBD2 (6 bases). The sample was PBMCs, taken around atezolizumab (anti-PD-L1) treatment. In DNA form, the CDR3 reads TGCAGCGTGGTCGGGAGCTCCTACAATGAGCAGTTCTTC. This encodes CSVVGSSYNEQFF.